Below are 16 T cell receptor beta chains sequenced from a single sample in a study of T cells after yellow fever vaccination. TCRdb re-analysed the 5' RACE reads in MiXCR, keeping a single row per CDR3 protein. The sample comprises 95,000 to 100,000 distinct CDR3 sequences, about 6% of which are singletons, and just over 40% rests with the top ten. This sample comprised CD8+ T cells sorted from PBMCs, obtained 10 days after the yellow fever booster vaccination. All receptors come from a man aged 18 to 29 who received the YFV17D yellow fever vaccine.

This clonotype was counted ten times or more. This chain connects TRBV6-2 or TRBV6-3 to TRBJ2-2; unclear D gene. This CDR3 region has 14 residues. The V end was cut by 6 bases, the J end by 4 bases, with 12 bases between. CDR1 is MNHEY and CDR2 is SVGEGT in the germline V gene. Here the CDR3 DNA reads TGTGCCAGCAGAACTACGCCAGTCACCGGGGAGCTGTTTTTT. Translated, it gives CASRTTPVTGELFF.

The chain uses TRBV5-1 and TRBJ2-1; D is uncertain. The V gene lost 2 bases and the J gene lost 7 bases, with 10 bases spanning the gap. The length of the CDR3 is 13 residues. Per germline, CDR1 SGHRS and CDR2 YFSETQ. The CDR3, as DNA: TGCGCCAGCAGCTTCCCGGCGTCAAATGAGCAGTTCTTC. Amino acid sequence: CASSFPASNEQFF.

The chain employs TRBV7-6 and TRBJ2-7, with 10 bases aligning to TRBD1. The CDR3 runs 14 residues. CDR1 SGHVS and CDR2 FNYEAQ come from the germline V gene. With V trimmed by 4 bases and J by 5 bases, 5 bases remained unmatched. The CDR3 here is CASSSRQGANEQYF. For the CDR3, the DNA is TGTGCCAGCAGCTCGAGACAGGGGGCTAACGAGCAGTACTTC.

This clonotype came up a few times. In DNA, the CDR3 is TGCAGTGCTAGCACGGAAATCCATTACAATGAGCAGTTCTTC. Its protein is CSASTEIHYNEQFF. V is TRBV20-1 and J is TRBJ2-1; D is unclear. The V end was cut by 3 bases, the J end by 4 bases, with 13 bases between. CDR3 size: 14 residues. Germline lookup yields CDR1 DFQATT and CDR2 SNEGSKA (reference sequence).

This clonotype has ten or more counts. The gene calls are TRBV10-3 and TRBJ2-1; D not resolved. V lost 0 bases, J lost 9 bases, and 9 bases lay in between. CDR3 length: 13 residues. The germline V gene has CDR1 ENHRY and CDR2 SYGVKD. The DNA for the CDR3 is TGTGCCATCAGTGAGTCGGGTATGGGTGAGCAGTTCTTC. As protein: CAISESGMGEQFF.

This clonotype was seen a handful of times. V is TRBV12-3 or TRBV12-4 and J is TRBJ2-2; D is unclear. Trimming cost V 7 bases and J 3 bases, with 6 bases left between them. This CDR3 region has 12 residues. The CDR3 coding sequence is TGTGCCAGCACCCCCCACACCGGGGAGCTGTTTTTT. This codes for CASTPHTGELFF.

This clonotype has more than one count but fewer than ten. The rearrangement uses TRBV4-3 and TRBJ1-1; D is uncertain. CDR1 LGHNA and CDR2 YSLEER come from the germline V gene. This CDR3 has 14 amino acids. Deletions cut 1 base from V and 1 base from J, with 7 bases between. CDR3 loop: CASSQGRGNTEAFF. CDR3 sequence (DNA): TGCGCCAGCAGCCAAGGGCGGGGGAACACTGAAGCTTTCTTT.

This clonotype was observed many times. The genes are TRBV6-6 and TRBJ2-6, with D perhaps TRBD1 (6 bases). Trimming cost V 10 bases and J 0 bases, with 7 bases left between them. In germline, CDR1 is MNHNY, CDR2 SVGAGI (reference sequence). There are 13 residues in the CDR3. The CDR3 nucleotides read TGTGCCACGACAGGCTCTGGGGCCAACGTCCTGACTTTC. Translation gives CATTGSGANVLTF.

This clonotype came up a few times. V gene TRBV10-3 combines with J gene TRBJ1-6; D perhaps matches TRBD1 (6 bases). Germline CDR1 is ENHRY and CDR2 is SYGVKD. The CDR3 runs to 11 residues. Trimming left V 8 bases short and J 12 bases short, with 11 bases between. CDR3 protein: CAIGRQEPLHF. DNA of the CDR3: TGTGCCATCGGAAGACAGGAACCCCTCCACTTT.

This clonotype has more than one count but fewer than ten. The gene calls are TRBV6-2 or TRBV6-3 and TRBJ2-7, with D possibly being TRBD1 (6 bases). The ends were cut back, 2 bases at V and 2 bases at J, with 7 bases in the middle. CDR1 is MNHEY and CDR2 is SVGEGT in the germline V gene. CDR3 size: 13 residues. CDR3 residues: CASSYDRTYEQYV. The CDR3 region has the DNA TGTGCCAGCAGTTACGACAGGACCTACGAGCAGTACGTC.

V is TRBV2 and J is TRBJ2-5; TRBD1 aligns across 8 bases. With 3 bases clipped from V and 5 bases from J, the junction kept 14 bases outside the gene matches. This CDR3 is built from 17 residues. Germline V gives CDR1 SNHLY, CDR2 FYNNEI. The CDR3 DNA reads TGTGCCAGCAGTGATTCTGCGGCAGGGGGCTGGGGGGAGACCCAGTACTTC. Its protein product is CASSDSAAGGWGETQYF.

The V gene is TRBV12-5, the J gene TRBJ2-5; D might be TRBD2 (6 bases). Per the germline V gene, CDR1 is LGHNT and CDR2 is FRNRAP. Trimming took 3 bases from V and 5 from J, leaving 19 bases between them. The CDR3 totals 16 residues. CDR3 amino acids: CASGFGLTGLAETQYF. The CDR3 region has the DNA TGTGCTAGTGGTTTCGGACTAACCGGGCTCGCCGAGACCCAGTACTTC.

The CDR3 sequence: CASRSGGAYEQYF. CDR3 DNA sequence: TGTGCCAGCCGATCAGGAGGGGCCTACGAGCAGTACTTC. V usage is TRBV27 and J usage is TRBJ2-7, with D possibly matching TRBD2 (6 bases). Germline CDR1 is MNHEY and CDR2 is SMNVEV (reference sequence). The CDR3 covers 13 residues. V lost 8 bases and J 2 bases, leaving 13 bases between the germline ends.

The gene calls are TRBV20-1 and TRBJ2-1; D is possibly TRBD2 (6 bases). The germline V gene has CDR1 DFQATT and CDR2 SNEGSKA (reference sequence). CDR3 size: 15 residues. Between the trimmed V and J ends, which lost 6 bases and 0 bases, there was a span of 15 bases. The CDR3 coding sequence is TGCAGTGCCCCGTGGCGGGGCACCTCCTACAATGAGCAGTTCTTC. It translates to CSAPWRGTSYNEQFF.

The rearrangement links TRBV11-2 to TRBJ2-5; 8 nucleotides align to TRBD2. This CDR3 is built from 12 residues. Germline V gene lookup returns CDR1 SGHAT and CDR2 FQNNGV. The V gene end was trimmed by 8 bases and the J gene end by 4 bases; junction bases not matched to a gene: 3. Here the CDR3 reads CASGTSGETQYF. CDR3 bases: TGTGCCAGCGGGACTAGTGGAGAGACCCAGTACTTC.

This clonotype was recorded many times. Written as DNA, the CDR3 is TGTGCCAGCAGCCAGGGGTTCAGCGGACTACCGAGCACAGATACGCAGTATTTT. It specifies CASSQGFSGLPSTDTQYF. This chain connects TRBV4-2 to TRBJ2-3; possible D gene TRBD2, 6 bases. Germline V gene data show CDR1 as LGHNA and CDR2 as YNFKEQ. V dropped 3 bases and J dropped 0 bases, with 19 bases sitting between them. The CDR3 loop spans 18 amino acids.